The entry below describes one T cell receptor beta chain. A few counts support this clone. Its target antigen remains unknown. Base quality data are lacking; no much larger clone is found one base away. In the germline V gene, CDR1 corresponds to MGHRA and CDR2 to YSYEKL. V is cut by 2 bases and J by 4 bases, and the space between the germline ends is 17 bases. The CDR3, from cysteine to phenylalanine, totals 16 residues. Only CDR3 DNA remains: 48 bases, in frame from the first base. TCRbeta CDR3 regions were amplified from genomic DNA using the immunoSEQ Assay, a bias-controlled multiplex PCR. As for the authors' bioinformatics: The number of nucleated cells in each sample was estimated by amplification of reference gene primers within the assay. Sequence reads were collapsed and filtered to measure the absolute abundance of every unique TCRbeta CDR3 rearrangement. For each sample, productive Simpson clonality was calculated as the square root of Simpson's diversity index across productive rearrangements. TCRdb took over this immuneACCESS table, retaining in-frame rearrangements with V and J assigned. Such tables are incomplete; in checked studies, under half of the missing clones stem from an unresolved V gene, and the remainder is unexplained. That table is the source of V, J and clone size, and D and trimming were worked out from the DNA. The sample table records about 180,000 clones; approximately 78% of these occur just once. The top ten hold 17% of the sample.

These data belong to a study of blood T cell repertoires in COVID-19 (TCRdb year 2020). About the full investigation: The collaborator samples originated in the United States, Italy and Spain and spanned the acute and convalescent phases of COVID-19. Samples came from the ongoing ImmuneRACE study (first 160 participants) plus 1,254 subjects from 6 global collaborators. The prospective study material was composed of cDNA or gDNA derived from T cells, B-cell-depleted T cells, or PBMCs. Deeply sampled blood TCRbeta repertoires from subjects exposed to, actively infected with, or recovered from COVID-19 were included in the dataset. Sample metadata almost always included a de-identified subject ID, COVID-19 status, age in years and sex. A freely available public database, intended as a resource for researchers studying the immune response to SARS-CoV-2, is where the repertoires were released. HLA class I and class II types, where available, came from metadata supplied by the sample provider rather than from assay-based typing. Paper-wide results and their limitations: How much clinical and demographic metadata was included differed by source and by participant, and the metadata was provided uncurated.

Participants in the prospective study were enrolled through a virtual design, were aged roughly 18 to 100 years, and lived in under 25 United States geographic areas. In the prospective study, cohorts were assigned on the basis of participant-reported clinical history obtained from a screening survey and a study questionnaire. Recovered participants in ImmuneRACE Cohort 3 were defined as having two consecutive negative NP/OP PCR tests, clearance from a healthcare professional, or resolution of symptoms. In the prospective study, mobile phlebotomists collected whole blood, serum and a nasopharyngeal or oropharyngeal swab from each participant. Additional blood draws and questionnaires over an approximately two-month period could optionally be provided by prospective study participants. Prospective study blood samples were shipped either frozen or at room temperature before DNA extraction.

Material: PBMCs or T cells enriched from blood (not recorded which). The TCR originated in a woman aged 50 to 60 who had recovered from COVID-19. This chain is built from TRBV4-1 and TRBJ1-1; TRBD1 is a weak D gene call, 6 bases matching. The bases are TGCGCCAGCAGCCAAACCCCCCTCCCCAGGGGCACTGAAGCTTTCTTT. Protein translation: CASSQTPLPRGTEAFF.